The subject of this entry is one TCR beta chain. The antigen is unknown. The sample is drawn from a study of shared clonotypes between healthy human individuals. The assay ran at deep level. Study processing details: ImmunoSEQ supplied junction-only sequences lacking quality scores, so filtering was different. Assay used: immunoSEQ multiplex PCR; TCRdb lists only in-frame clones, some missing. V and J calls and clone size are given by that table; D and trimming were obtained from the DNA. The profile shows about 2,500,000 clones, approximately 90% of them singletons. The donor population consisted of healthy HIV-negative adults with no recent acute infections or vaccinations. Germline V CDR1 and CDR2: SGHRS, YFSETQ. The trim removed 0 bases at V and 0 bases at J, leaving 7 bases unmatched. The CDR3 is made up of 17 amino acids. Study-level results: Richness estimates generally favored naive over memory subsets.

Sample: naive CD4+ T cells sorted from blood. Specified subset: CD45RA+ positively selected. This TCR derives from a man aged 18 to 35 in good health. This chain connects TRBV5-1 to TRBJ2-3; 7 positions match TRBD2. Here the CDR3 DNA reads TGCGCCAGCAGCTTGGATTTGAGCGGGACTAGCACAGATACGCAGTATTTT. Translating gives CASSLDLSGTSTDTQYF.